The rows below give T cell receptor beta chains drawn from one sample of a study of Ad26.COV2.S vaccination and SARS-CoV-2 variants. Method: immunoSEQ multiplex PCR; TCRdb's copy keeps in-frame clones and lacks some. The sample lists 250,000 or so clones, roughly 85% occurring once. Material: peripheral blood, obtained in a trial of Ad26.COV2.S vaccine versus placebo. Receptor source: a person between 18 and 65 years old who received the Ad26.COV2.S COVID-19 vaccine or a placebo. Both conserved end residues are part of each CDR3. Fields, in order: D gene, clone size, J gene, V gene, CDR3 DNA, CDR3 protein. The D gene is left open where the match is weak. Size is omitted from some rows. Given values are once, few, many or a class for expanded clones.

TRBD2 - TRBJ2-1 TRBV4-3 TGCGCCAGCAGCCAAGACCCTCAGCGGGGAAGATACAATGAGCAGTTCTTC CASSQDPQRGRYNEQFF
- - TRBJ1-3 TRBV6-2/TRBV6-3 TGTGCCAGCAGTCCCACAGCTTTCTCTGGAAACACCATATATTTT CASSPTAFSGNTIYF
- - TRBJ2-7 TRBV3-1/TRBV3-2 TGTGCCAGCAGCCAAGACGGACGGGCCTCCTACGAGCAGTACTTC CASSQDGRASYEQYF
- - TRBJ1-5 TRBV27 TGTGCCAGCAGTTTGGGGTTTAATCAGCCCCAGCATTTT CASSLGFNQPQHF
TRBD2 - TRBJ2-1 TRBV10-3 TGTGCCATCAGCCAAGGACTAGCGGGATCCAATGAGCAGTTCTTC CAISQGLAGSNEQFF
- - TRBJ2-1 TRBV27 TGTGCCAGCATGACTACTCTCTACAATGAGCAGTTCTTC CASMTTLYNEQFF
TRBD1 - TRBJ1-5 TRBV30 TGTGCCTGGCAGGGGGACAGGGGCACCGATCAGCCCCAGCATTTT CAWQGDRGTDQPQHF
- - TRBJ1-6 TRBV5-6 TGTGCCAGCAGCTTGGAGAGAGAGAATTCACCCCTCCACTTT CASSLERENSPLHF
- few TRBJ1-5 TRBV18 TGTGCCAGCTCACGAGGGGTGGATCAGCCCCAGCATTTT CASSRGVDQPQHF
TRBD1 - TRBJ2-7 TRBV6-5 TGTGCCAGCAGTTCAACAGGGGGTTCCTACGAGCAGTACTTC CASSSTGGSYEQYF
- - TRBJ1-4 TRBV29-1 TGCAGCGTCCTCGACAGGACTCGTGAAAAACTGTTTTTT CSVLDRTREKLFF
- once TRBJ1-1 TRBV13 TGTGCCAGCAGCTCTCTACAGGGTTATTGGACTGAAGCTTTCTTT CASSSLQGYWTEAFF
- - TRBJ2-7 TRBV4-1 TGCGCCAGCAGCCAAGATCTACTCTTGGGTCTGGAGCAGTACTTC CASSQDLLLGLEQYF
TRBD1 - TRBJ1-5 TRBV19 TGTGCCAGTAGTAAAGACAGGGGAAGCAATCAGCCCCAGCATTTT CASSKDRGSNQPQHF
TRBD2 - TRBJ2-1 TRBV19 TGTGCCAGTAGGGTTAGCGGGGGCTCCTACAATGAGCAGTTCTTC CASRVSGGSYNEQFF
TRBD2 - TRBJ2-2 TRBV7-3 TGTGCCAGCAGCTTAACGTTTGGACTAGCGAACGGGGAGCTGTTTTTT CASSLTFGLANGELFF
- - TRBJ2-7 TRBV9 TGTGCCAGCAGCCCAGGACAGTACCACGAGCAGTACTTC CASSPGQYHEQYF
- - TRBJ2-2 TRBV11-2 TGTGCCAGCAGCTTAGAGAATAGCGTTTACACCGGGGAGCTGTTTTTT CASSLENSVYTGELFF
- - TRBJ1-6 TRBV30 TGTGCCTGGAGGGGGTCCGGGCGGTCACCCCTCCACTTT CAWRGSGRSPLHF
TRBD2 - TRBJ2-1 TRBV4-3 TGCGCCAGCAGCCAAGAGGTAGCGGGAGTTCTTAGTCTGGAACCGTTCTTC CASSQEVAGVLSLEPFF
- - TRBJ2-1 TRBV9 TGTGCCAGCAGCGTCTGGGACTCGAATGAGCAGTTCTTC CASSVWDSNEQFF
TRBD2 - TRBJ2-2 TRBV10-2 TGCGCCAGCAGGCACCCCTCCCCGGGACTAGTGGTCGGGGAGCTGTTTTTT CASRHPSPGLVVGELFF
TRBD2 - TRBJ2-2 TRBV4-2 TGTGCCAGCAGCCTAGCGGGGGGCGGCGAAACCGGGGAGCTGTTTTTT CASSLAGGGETGELFF
TRBD1 - TRBJ2-6 TRBV19 TGTGCCAGTAGTACTGCCAGGGGGCCCGGGGTCTCTGGGGCCAACGTCCTGACTTTC CASSTARGPGVSGANVLTF